What follows describes a single TCR beta chain. Its antigen is currently unknown. Primers: 60 Vbeta forward and 13 Jbeta reverse. The method was immunoSEQ multiplex PCR; TCRdb's version includes in-frame clones alone and lacks a portion of them. The table shows about 110,000 clones, with 75% occurring only once. The record originates from a study of cytomegalovirus exposure and HLA in healthy donors. Notes on the study in general: TCR beta chains associated with HLA were, in a later analysis, more clonally expanded than equally common others. V- and J-gene trimming in TCR beta was tied to a missense DCLRE1C variant by an analysis performed later. Previously analyzed data showed that most TCR beta V segments were productive at a frequency of about 90% or about 30%. The study listed around 150 cytomegalovirus-associated TCR beta chains.

This clonotype originated in a male donor in good health and CMV-seropositive. Sequenced sample: PBMCs.

CDR3 residues: CASSYASGYEQYF. As DNA, the CDR3 is TGTGCCAGCAGTTATGCATCGGGGTACGAGCAGTACTTC. This sequence joins TRBV27 and TRBJ2-7; D is possibly TRBD2 (5 bases). The CDR3 is 13 residues long. Germline CDR1 is MNHEY and CDR2 is SMNVEV (reference sequence). V was shortened by 4 bases and J by 4 bases, with 11 bases between the two germline ends.